One and the same sample provided the 2 T cell receptor beta chains below, sequenced in a study of T cells in Graves' hyperthyroidism and ophthalmopathy. Researchers took RNA transcripts and amplified the TCR beta CDR3 regions from them. The TCR CDR3 was amplified in a first-round RT-PCR using the HTBI primer set. Each CDR3 protein gets one entry after TCRdb re-called the multiplex PCR reads with MiXCR. The data contain 400,000 to 450,000 distinct CDR3 sequences, roughly 14% of them singletons. Sequenced material: blood. The receptors were sampled from a young man with Graves' ophthalmopathy.

This clonotype was recorded many times. This chain uses TRBV10-3 with TRBJ2-1; 12 bases line up with TRBD2. The CDR3 runs 13 residues. Germline values: CDR1 ENHRY, CDR2 SYGVKD. J lost 8 bases, V lost 8 bases, and 4 bases had no gene match. CDR3 region: CAIRLAGGDEQFF. The CDR3 DNA reads as TGTGCCATCCGGCTAGCGGGGGGGGATGAGCAGTTCTTC.

This rearrangement joins TRBV5-1 to TRBJ2-4; the D gene is possibly TRBD1 (5 bases). Germline lookup yields CDR1 SGHRS and CDR2 YFSETQ. CDR3 length: 13 amino acids. V was clipped by 0 bases and J by 5 bases, with 6 bases between them. CDR3 in DNA: TGCGCCAGCAGCTTGGGACAGCAAAACATTCAGTACTTC. Protein sequence: CASSLGQQNIQYF. The whole variable domain, remainder taken from reference TRBV5-1 and TRBJ2-4, is KAGVTQTPRYLIKTRGQQVTLSCSPISGHRSVSWYQQTPGQGLQFLFEYFSETQRNKGNFPGRFSGRQFSNSRSEMNVSTLELGDSALYLCASSLGQQNIQYFGAGTRLSVL.